This T cell receptor beta chain was recorded in a study of regulatory T cells in long-lasting Graves disease. Specified time point: newly diagnosed GD, antithyroid drugs for less than 3 months. PBMC-extracted RNA yielded the TCR library. Researchers made TCR beta libraries by using iRepertoire HTBI primers and running Arm-PCR on CDR3 regions. TCRdb recomputed calls from the multiplex PCR reads with MiXCR, one row per CDR3 protein. In the table there are 600,000 to 650,000 distinct CDR3 sequences, about 16% of which are singletons. V lost 1 base, J lost 6 bases, and 3 bases stayed unmatched. This CDR3 spans 14 amino acids. CDR1 and CDR2 (germline): SGHRS, YFSETQ. Another study also made use of these data, one on T cells in Graves' hyperthyroidism and ophthalmopathy.

The rearrangement uses TRBV5-1 and TRBJ2-1, with TRBD2 matching 8 bases. This clonotype was obtained from a woman younger than 45 with Graves disease. The sequenced sample was peripheral blood mononuclear cells (PBMCs), obtained at new diagnosis, from a patient treated with antithyroid drugs. The CDR3 DNA reads TGCGCCAGCAGCTTGAGAGGGACTAGCAATGAGCAGTTCTTC. Its protein product is CASSLRGTSNEQFF.